These 22 T cell receptor beta chains originate from one sample sequenced in a study of cytomegalovirus exposure and HLA in healthy donors. Amplification used 60 Vbeta primers and 13 Jbeta primers. Only in-frame clones appear in the TCRdb table, and some are missing; sequencing was by immunoSEQ multiplex PCR. The table shows 160,000 or so clones, with 84% occurring only once. The source material was PBMCs. The receptors stem from a man younger than 45 in good health and CMV-seronegative.

This sequence joins TRBV9 and TRBJ2-7, with 7 bases fitting TRBD2. The CDR3 has 15 residues. Germline trimming cut 0 bases from V and 2 bases from J; bases unmatched to any gene: 5. The germline CDR1 and CDR2 sequences are SGDLS and YYNGEE. DNA for the CDR3: TGTGCCAGCAGCGTAGGTGCTAGCGGAGCCTACGAGCAGTACTTC. Its translation is CASSVGASGAYEQYF.

The V and J genes are TRBV30 and TRBJ2-5, with 11 bases aligning to TRBD2. V trimming: 5 bases; J trimming: 1 base; junction bases outside the gene matches: 12. CDR1 is GTSNPN, CDR2 SVGIG, per germline (reference sequence). The CDR3 sequence is 17 residues long. Here the CDR3 reads CAWDEGRLAGFQETQYF. The CDR3 DNA sequence: TGTGCCTGGGACGAGGGGAGACTAGCGGGATTCCAAGAGACCCAGTACTTC. Complete variable domain (other parts from reference TRBV30 and TRBJ2-5): SQTIHQWPATLVQPVGSPLSLECTVEGTSNPNLYWYRQAAGRGLQLLFYSVGIGQISSEVPQNLSASRPQDRQFILSSKKLLLSDSGFYLCAWDEGRLAGFQETQYFGPGTRLLVL.

The rearrangement links TRBV10-3 to TRBJ1-2; TRBD1 matches 9 bases. From germline, CDR1 is ENHRY and CDR2 SYGVKD. The CDR3 loop spans 13 amino acids. With 6 bases clipped from V and 4 bases from J, the junction kept 3 bases outside the gene matches. The DNA for the CDR3 is TGTGCCATCAGCGGGGGACAGGGCTATGGCTACACCTTC. Translation gives CAISGGQGYGYTF.

DNA for the CDR3: TGCGCCAGCAGCTTGTTAGGACAGGGGAATTCGGATACGCAGTATTTT. Translating gives CASSLLGQGNSDTQYF. The V and J genes are TRBV5-1 and TRBJ2-3; 9 nucleotides line up with TRBD1. The CDR3 spans 16 residues. Unmatched junction bases numbered 9, after V lost 1 base and J lost 6 bases. CDR1 SGHRS and CDR2 YFSETQ come from the germline V gene.

The V and J genes are TRBV29-1 and TRBJ2-3, with D possibly matching TRBD2 (6 bases). Germline V gene lookup returns CDR1 SQVTM and CDR2 ANQGSEA. The V end was cut by 7 bases, the J end by 8 bases, with 16 bases between. The CDR3 has 12 residues. The CDR3 DNA follows: TGCAGCGACACCCGAGGCGGGATTACGCAGTATTTT. Encoded protein: CSDTRGGITQYF.

This chain uses TRBV29-1 with TRBJ2-7; 10 bases agree with TRBD2. The CDR3 extends over 16 amino acids. Germline V gives CDR1 SQVTM, CDR2 ANQGSEA. With 0 bases clipped from V and 2 bases from J, the junction kept 7 bases outside the gene matches. The CDR3 sequence: CSVEDGTGLATYEQYF. The CDR3 coding sequence is TGCAGCGTTGAAGACGGAACGGGACTAGCGACCTACGAGCAGTACTTC.

The chain employs TRBV10-3 and TRBJ2-7, with 9 bases fitting TRBD2. The junction had 8 bases not matched to a gene; V was cut back by 2 bases and J by 3 bases. Germline loops: CDR1 ENHRY, CDR2 SYGVKD. This CDR3 has 16 residues. CDR3 protein: CAISEPYRAGGYEQYF. CDR3 nucleotides: TGTGCCATCAGTGAGCCTTACCGAGCGGGAGGCTACGAGCAGTACTTC.

This rearrangement joins TRBV27 to TRBJ2-3, with 9 bases identical to TRBD2. The junction had 11 bases not matched to a gene; V was cut back by 4 bases and J by 3 bases. This CDR3 is built from 17 residues. The V gene's germline CDR1 is MNHEY and CDR2 SMNVEV (reference sequence). The CDR3 is CASSSSPGLAGTDTQYF. The CDR3 DNA follows: TGTGCCAGCAGTTCTTCCCCCGGGCTAGCGGGAACAGATACGCAGTATTTT.

This sequence joins TRBV5-6 and TRBJ1-2, with TRBD1 matching 8 bases. CDR1 and CDR2 from the germline V gene are SGHDT and YYEEEE. The CDR3 is made up of 14 amino acids. V was clipped by 4 bases and J by 8 bases; unmatched bases: 10. CDR3 in amino acids: CASSLDRGSSGYTF. For the CDR3, the DNA is TGTGCCAGCAGCCTTGACAGGGGTTCGTCCGGCTACACCTTC. The full variable domain, rest sourced from reference TRBV5-6 and TRBJ1-2, is DAGVTQSPTHLIKTRGQQVTLRCSPKSGHDTVSWYQQALGQGPQFIFQYYEEEERQRGNFPDRFSGHQFPNYSSELNVNALLLGDSALYLCASSLDRGSSGYTFGSGTRLTVV.

V gene TRBV13 combines with J gene TRBJ2-3; a weak D match, TRBD1 (5 bases). Germline values: CDR1 PRHDT, CDR2 FYEKMQ (reference sequence). CDR3 length: 14 amino acids. Trimming removed 5 bases from V and 1 base from J, with 10 bases in between. CDR3 in amino acids: CASSNGQGTDTQYF. The CDR3 nucleotides read TGTGCCAGCAGCAATGGACAAGGCACAGATACGCAGTATTTT.

Notes on this clone: Other nucleotide sequences from this sample produce the same CDR3. V gene TRBV27 combines with J gene TRBJ1-4; 7 bases align to TRBD1. After removal of 5 bases from V and 7 bases from J, the junction contained 7 bases not matched to a gene. From germline, CDR1 is MNHEY and CDR2 SMNVEV (reference sequence). The CDR3 contains 14 residues. The chain's CDR3 is CASSMTGTTEKLFF. The CDR3 nucleotides read TGTGCCAGCAGTATGACAGGGACAACTGAAAAACTGTTTTTT.

Here the CDR3 reads CASSALPGGTGIEKLFF. The CDR3 region has the DNA TGTGCCAGCAGTGCTCTACCGGGGGGGACAGGGATCGAAAAACTGTTTTTT. V usage is TRBV6-1 and J usage is TRBJ1-4; 9 positions agree with TRBD1. Unmatched junction bases numbered 14, after V lost 4 bases and J lost 8 bases. The germline CDR1 and CDR2 sequences are MNHNS and SASEGT. CDR3 length: 17 residues.

V is TRBV30 and J is TRBJ2-7, with D possibly matching TRBD1 (6 bases). This CDR3 is 12 amino acids long. Trimming stripped 7 bases from V and 4 bases from J, with 14 bases between. CDR1 is GTSNPN, CDR2 SVGIG, per germline (reference sequence). The CDR3, as DNA: TGTGCCTTTGACAGGTTTTCGTACGAGCAGTACTTC. As protein: CAFDRFSYEQYF.

The chain has TRBV7-2 and TRBJ2-1; 9 nucleotides match TRBD2. The trim removed 2 bases at V and 0 bases at J, leaving 11 bases unmatched. Germline CDR1 reads SGHTA; CDR2 reads FQGNSA. This CDR3 comprises 19 residues. This CDR3 is CASSLLGLARPSSYNEQFF. The CDR3 region has the DNA TGTGCCAGCAGCTTACTTGGACTAGCGCGGCCAAGCTCCTACAATGAGCAGTTCTTC.

Only one count was recorded for this clone. The V gene is TRBV6-1, the J gene TRBJ2-5, with 7 bases fitting TRBD1. V shed 3 bases, J shed 2 bases, and the junction held 6 bases outside the gene matches. The length of the CDR3 is 15 residues. Germline-derived CDR1 and CDR2 are MNHNS and SASEGT. The CDR3: CASSENRGAQETQYF. The CDR3 DNA sequence: TGTGCCAGCAGTGAGAACAGGGGAGCGCAAGAGACCCAGTACTTC.

The rearrangement joins TRBV7-8 to TRBJ2-7; TRBD1 is a possible D gene (5 bases). Germline-derived CDR1 and CDR2 are SGHVS and FQNEAQ. Trimming took 7 bases from V and 2 from J, leaving 12 bases between them. This CDR3 is 13 amino acids long. The DNA for the CDR3 is TGTGCCAGCACCCAAGACAGTACCTACGAGCAGTACTTC. Protein product: CASTQDSTYEQYF.

V and J are TRBV19 and TRBJ1-2, with D hard to call. This CDR3 has 13 residues. V lost 6 bases, J lost 0 bases, and 8 bases lay in between. Per germline, CDR1 LNHDA and CDR2 SQIVND (reference sequence). CDR3 in amino acids: CASSLIANYGYTF. In DNA, the CDR3 is TGTGCCAGTAGCCTAATAGCTAACTATGGCTACACCTTC.

The V and J genes are TRBV25-1 and TRBJ1-3; TRBD1 aligns across 9 bases. The CDR3 sequence is 16 residues long. The germline CDR1 and CDR2 sequences are MGHDK and SYGVNS. Trimming cost V 4 bases and J 0 bases; bases outside gene matches: 4. CDR3 nucleotide sequence: TGTGCCAGCAGTGGGAGGGACAGGGACTCTGGAAACACCATATATTTT. This gives the protein CASSGRDRDSGNTIYF.

This clone has a single count. The rearrangement joins TRBV27 to TRBJ1-5; 9 bases are shared with TRBD1. Germline V CDR1 and CDR2: MNHEY, SMNVEV (reference sequence). The V gene end was trimmed by 5 bases and the J gene end by 4 bases; junction bases not matched to a gene: 6. The CDR3 is 15 residues long. The CDR3, as DNA: TGTGCCAGCAGTGTCACAGGGGGCCATAATCAGCCCCAGCATTTT. As protein: CASSVTGGHNQPQHF.

The chain combines TRBV7-2 with TRBJ2-1; 7 nucleotides align to TRBD2. This CDR3 has 16 residues. CDR1 and CDR2 (germline): SGHTA, FQGNSA. J gave up 0 bases and V 5 bases, and 7 bases lay outside the gene matches. The CDR3 protein is CASSGGRSFSYNEQFF. CDR3 nucleotides: TGTGCCAGCAGCGGCGGGAGATCTTTCTCCTACAATGAGCAGTTCTTC.

The chain couples TRBV28 to TRBJ2-2; the D gene is possibly TRBD1 (6 bases). Trimming took 5 bases from V and 6 from J, leaving 10 bases between them. Germline V gene sequence: CDR1 MDHEN, CDR2 SYDVKM. The CDR3 covers 13 residues. The CDR3 loop reads CASSTTGSGELFF. The CDR3 bases are TGTGCCAGCAGTACTACAGGGTCCGGGGAGCTGTTTTTT.

This chain joins TRBV18 and TRBJ2-1, with 8 bases lining up with TRBD2. In germline, CDR1 is KGHSH, CDR2 LQKENI. The J segment lost 8 bases and the V segment lost 2 bases, leaving 5 bases of the junction unmatched. This CDR3 spans 14 amino acids. The CDR3 sequence is CASSPSTSADEQFF. The CDR3 region has the DNA TGTGCCAGCTCACCATCGACTAGCGCGGATGAGCAGTTCTTC.